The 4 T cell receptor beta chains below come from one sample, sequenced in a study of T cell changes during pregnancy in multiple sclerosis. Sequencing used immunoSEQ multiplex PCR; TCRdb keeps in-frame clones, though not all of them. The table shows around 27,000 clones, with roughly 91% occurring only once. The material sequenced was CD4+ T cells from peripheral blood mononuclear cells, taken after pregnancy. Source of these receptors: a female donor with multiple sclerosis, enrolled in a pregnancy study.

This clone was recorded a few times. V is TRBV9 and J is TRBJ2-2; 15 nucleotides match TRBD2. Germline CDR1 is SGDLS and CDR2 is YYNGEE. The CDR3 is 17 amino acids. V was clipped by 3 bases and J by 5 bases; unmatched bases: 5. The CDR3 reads CASSAGLAGGKTGELFF. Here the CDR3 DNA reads TGTGCCAGCAGCGCGGGACTAGCGGGGGGAAAGACCGGGGAGCTGTTTTTT.

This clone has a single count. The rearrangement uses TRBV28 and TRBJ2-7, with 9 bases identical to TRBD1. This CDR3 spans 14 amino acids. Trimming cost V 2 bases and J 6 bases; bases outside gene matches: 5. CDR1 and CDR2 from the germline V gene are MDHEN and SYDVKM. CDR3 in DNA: TGTGCCAGCAGTTTAGGGACAGGGCGAGGCGAGCAGTACTTC. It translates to CASSLGTGRGEQYF.

The chain's CDR3 is CASSTLSRGSSYEQYF. The CDR3 DNA sequence: TGTGCCAGTAGTACCCTCTCGCGGGGGAGCTCCTACGAGCAGTACTTC. The V gene is TRBV19, the J gene TRBJ2-7, with TRBD2 matching 7 bases. This CDR3 is 16 amino acids long. V gave up 4 bases and J gave up 0 bases; unmatched junction bases: 9. Per germline, CDR1 LNHDA and CDR2 SQIVND (reference sequence).

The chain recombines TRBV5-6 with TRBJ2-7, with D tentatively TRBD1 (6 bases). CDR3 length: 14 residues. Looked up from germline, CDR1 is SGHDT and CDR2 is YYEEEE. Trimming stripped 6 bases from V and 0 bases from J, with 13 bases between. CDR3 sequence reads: CASMWGHYSYEQYF. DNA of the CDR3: TGTGCCAGCATGTGGGGACACTACTCCTACGAGCAGTACTTC.